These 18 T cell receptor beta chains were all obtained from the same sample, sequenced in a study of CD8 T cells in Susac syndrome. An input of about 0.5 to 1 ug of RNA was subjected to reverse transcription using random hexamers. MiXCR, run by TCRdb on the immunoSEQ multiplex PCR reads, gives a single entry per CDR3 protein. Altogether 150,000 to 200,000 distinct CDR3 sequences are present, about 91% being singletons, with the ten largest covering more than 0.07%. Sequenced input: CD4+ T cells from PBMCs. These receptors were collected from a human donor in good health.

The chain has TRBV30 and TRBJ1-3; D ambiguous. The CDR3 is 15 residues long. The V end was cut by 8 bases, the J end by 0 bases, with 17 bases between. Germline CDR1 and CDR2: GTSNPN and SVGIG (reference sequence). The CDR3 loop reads CARSRQGSSGNTIYF. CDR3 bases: TGTGCCAGGTCACGCCAAGGGAGCTCTGGAAACACCATATATTTT.

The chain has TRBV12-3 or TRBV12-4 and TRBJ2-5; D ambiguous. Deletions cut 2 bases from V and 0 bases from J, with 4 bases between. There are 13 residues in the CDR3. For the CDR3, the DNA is TGTGCCAGCAGTTTACAGGACCAAGAGACCCAGTACTTC. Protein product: CASSLQDQETQYF.

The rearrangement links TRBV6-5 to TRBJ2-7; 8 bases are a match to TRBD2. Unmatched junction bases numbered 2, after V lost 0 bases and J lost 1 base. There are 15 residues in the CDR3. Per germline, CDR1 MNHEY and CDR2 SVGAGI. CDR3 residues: CASSYSLAGSYEQYF. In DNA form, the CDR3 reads TGTGCCAGCAGTTACTCGTTAGCGGGATCCTACGAGCAGTACTTC.

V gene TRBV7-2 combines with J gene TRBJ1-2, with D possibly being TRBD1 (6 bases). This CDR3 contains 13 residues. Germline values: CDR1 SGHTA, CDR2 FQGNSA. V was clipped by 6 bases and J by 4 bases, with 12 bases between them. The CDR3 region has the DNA TGTGCCAGCAGGGTCACAGGGAGCTATGGCTACACCTTC. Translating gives CASRVTGSYGYTF.

The CDR3 DNA follows: TGTGCCAGTAGTGTCTCTAAATCAGGGACAGCTTATGGCTACACCTTC. Residues: CASSVSKSGTAYGYTF. The gene calls are TRBV19 and TRBJ1-2; 7 bases are a match to TRBD1. Germline V lookup: CDR1 LNHDA, CDR2 SQIVND (reference sequence). After removal of 5 bases from V and 5 bases from J, the junction contained 14 bases not matched to a gene. The CDR3 has 16 amino acids.

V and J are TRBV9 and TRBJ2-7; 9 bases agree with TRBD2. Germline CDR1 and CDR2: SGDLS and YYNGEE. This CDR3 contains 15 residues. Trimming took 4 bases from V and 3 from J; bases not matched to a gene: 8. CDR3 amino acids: CASSPSAGGDYEQYF. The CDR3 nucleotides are TGTGCCAGCAGCCCGAGCGCGGGAGGGGACTACGAGCAGTACTTC.

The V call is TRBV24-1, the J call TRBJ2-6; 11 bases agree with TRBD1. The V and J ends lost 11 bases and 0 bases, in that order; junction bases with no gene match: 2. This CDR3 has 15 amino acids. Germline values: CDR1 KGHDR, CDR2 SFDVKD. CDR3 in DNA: TGTGCCATCGGGACAGGGGGCTCTGGGGCCAACGTCCTGACTTTC. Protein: CAIGTGGSGANVLTF.

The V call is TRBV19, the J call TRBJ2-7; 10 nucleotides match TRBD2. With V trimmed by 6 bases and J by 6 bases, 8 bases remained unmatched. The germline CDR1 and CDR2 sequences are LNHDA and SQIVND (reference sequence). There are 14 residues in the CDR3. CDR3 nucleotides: TGTGCCAGTAGGGTAGCGGGAGGACCCACCGAGCAGTACTTC. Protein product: CASRVAGGPTEQYF.

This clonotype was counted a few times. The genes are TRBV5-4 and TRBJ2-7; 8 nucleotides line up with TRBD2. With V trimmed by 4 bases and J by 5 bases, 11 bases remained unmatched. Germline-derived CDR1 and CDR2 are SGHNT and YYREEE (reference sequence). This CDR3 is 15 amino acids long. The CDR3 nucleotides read TGTGCCAGCAGCCCGGGGGGGTCCGGAGGGGACGAGCAGTACTTC. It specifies CASSPGGSGGDEQYF.

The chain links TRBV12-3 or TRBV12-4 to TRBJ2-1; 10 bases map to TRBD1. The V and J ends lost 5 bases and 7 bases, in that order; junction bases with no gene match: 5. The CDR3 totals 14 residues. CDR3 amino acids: CASSLGTGANEQFF. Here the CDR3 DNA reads TGTGCCAGCAGTCTCGGGACAGGGGCGAATGAGCAGTTCTTC.

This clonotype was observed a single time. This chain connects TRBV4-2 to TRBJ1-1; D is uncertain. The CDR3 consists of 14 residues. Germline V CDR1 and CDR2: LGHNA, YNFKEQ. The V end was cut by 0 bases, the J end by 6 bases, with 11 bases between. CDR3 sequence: CASSQDRKIPEAFF. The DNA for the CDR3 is TGTGCCAGCAGCCAAGATCGTAAAATACCTGAAGCTTTCTTT.

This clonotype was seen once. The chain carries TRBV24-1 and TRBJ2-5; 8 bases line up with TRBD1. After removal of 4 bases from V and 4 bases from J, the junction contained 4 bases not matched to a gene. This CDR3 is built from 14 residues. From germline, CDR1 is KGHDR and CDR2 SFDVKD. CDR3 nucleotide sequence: TGTGCCACCAGTGACACGGGGACAGGAGAGACCCAGTACTTC. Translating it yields CATSDTGTGETQYF.

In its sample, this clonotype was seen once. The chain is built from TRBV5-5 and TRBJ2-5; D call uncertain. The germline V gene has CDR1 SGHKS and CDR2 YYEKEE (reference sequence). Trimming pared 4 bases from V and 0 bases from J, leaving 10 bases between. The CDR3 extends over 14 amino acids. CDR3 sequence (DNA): TGTGCCAGCAGCGTTCCACAGTACCAAGAGACCCAGTACTTC. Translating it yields CASSVPQYQETQYF.

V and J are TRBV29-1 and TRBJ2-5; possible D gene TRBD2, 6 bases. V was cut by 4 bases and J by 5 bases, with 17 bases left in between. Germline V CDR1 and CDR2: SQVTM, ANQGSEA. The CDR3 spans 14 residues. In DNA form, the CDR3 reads TGCAGCGTTGGGGCTAGCGAGCTCGGGGAGACCCAGTACTTC. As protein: CSVGASELGETQYF. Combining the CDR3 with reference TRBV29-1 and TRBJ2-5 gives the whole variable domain SAVISQKPSRDICQRGTSLTIQCQVDSQVTMMFWYRQQPGQSLTLIATANQGSEATYESGFVIDKFPISRPNLTFSTLTVSNMSPEDSSIYLCSVGASELGETQYFGPGTRLLVL.

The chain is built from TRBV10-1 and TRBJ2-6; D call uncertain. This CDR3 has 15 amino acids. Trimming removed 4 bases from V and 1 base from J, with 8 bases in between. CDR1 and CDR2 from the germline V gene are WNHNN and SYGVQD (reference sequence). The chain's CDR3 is CASSGAESGANVLTF. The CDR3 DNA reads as TGCGCCAGCAGTGGGGCTGAATCTGGGGCCAACGTCCTGACTTTC.

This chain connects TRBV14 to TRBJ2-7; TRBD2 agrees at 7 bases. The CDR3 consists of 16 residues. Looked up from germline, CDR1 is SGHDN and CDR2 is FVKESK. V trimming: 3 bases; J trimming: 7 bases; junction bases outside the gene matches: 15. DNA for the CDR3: TGTGCCAGCAGCCAGAGTGGAGCGGGGCGGCGTGGAGAGCAGTACTTC. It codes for CASSQSGAGRRGEQYF.

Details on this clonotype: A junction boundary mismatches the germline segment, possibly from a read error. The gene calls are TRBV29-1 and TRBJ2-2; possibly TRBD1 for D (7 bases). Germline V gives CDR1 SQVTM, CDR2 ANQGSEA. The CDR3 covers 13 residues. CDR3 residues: CSVDREDTGEPFF. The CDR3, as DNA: TGCAGCGTAGACAGGGAGGACACCGGGGAGCCGTTTTTT.

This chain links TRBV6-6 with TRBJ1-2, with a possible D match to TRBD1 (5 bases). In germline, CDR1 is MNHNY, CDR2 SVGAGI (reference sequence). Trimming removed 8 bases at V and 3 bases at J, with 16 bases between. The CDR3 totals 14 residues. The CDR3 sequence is CASDGTPGHYGYTF. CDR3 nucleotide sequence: TGTGCCAGCGACGGGACTCCGGGGCACTATGGCTACACCTTC.